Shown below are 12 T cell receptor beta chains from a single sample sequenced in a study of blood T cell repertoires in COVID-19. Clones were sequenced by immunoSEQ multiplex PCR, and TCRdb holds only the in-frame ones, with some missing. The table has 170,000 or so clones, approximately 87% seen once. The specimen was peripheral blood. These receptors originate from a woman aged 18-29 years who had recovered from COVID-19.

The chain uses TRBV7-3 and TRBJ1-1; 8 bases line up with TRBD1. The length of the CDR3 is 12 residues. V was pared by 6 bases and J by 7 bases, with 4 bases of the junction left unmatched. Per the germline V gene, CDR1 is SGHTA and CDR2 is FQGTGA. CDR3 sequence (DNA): TGTGCCAGCAGAGACAGGGGAATTGAAGCTTTCTTT. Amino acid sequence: CASRDRGIEAFF.

In DNA form, the CDR3 reads TGTGCCAGCAGCCCCGGTTTGGCGGGGACCACTGAAGCTTTCTTT. It yields the protein CASSPGLAGTTEAFF. The chain joins TRBV7-9 to TRBJ1-1; maybe TRBD1 (5 bases). The CDR3 loop spans 15 amino acids. Germline assignment: CDR1 SEHNR and CDR2 FQNEAQ (reference sequence). Deletions cut 5 bases from V and 4 bases from J, with 17 bases between.

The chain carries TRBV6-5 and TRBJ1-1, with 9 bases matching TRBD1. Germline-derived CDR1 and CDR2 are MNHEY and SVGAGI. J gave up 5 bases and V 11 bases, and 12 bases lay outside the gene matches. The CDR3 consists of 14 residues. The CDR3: CAARTDRGRTEAFF. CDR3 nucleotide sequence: TGTGCCGCCCGAACGGACAGGGGAAGGACTGAAGCTTTCTTT.

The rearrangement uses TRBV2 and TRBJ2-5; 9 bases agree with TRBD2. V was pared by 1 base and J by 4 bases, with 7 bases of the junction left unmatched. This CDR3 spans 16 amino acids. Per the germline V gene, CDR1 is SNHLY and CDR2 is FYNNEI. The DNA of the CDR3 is TGTGCCAGCAGTGAAGGTGGAGCGGGGGGAGGAGAGACCCAGTACTTC. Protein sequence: CASSEGGAGGGETQYF.

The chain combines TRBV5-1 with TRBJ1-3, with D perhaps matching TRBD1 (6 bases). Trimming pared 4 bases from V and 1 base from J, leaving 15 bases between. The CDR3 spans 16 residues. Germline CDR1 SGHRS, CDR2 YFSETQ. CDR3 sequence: CASSAGGRMSGNTIYF. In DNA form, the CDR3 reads TGCGCCAGCAGCGCCGGGGGGCGGATGTCTGGAAACACCATATATTTT.

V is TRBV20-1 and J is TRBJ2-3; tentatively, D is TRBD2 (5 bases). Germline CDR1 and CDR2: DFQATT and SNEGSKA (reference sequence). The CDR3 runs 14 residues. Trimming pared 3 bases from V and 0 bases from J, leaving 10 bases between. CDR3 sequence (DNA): TGCAGTGCTAGTCGGGATGAAAGCACAGATACGCAGTATTTT. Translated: CSASRDESTDTQYF.

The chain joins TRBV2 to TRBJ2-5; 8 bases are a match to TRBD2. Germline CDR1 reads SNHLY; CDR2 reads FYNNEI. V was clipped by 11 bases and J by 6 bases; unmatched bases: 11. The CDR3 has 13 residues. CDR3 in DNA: TGTGCCTCCCGCCGGGGGGGCACGCAGACCCAGTACTTC. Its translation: CASRRGGTQTQYF.

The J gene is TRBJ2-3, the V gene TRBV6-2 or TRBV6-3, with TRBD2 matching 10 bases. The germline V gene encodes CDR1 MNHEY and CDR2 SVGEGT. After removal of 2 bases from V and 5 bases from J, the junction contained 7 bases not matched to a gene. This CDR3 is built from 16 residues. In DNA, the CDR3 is TGTGCCAGCAGTTACCCAGCGGGGGGGCCTGGAGATACGCAGTATTTT. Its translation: CASSYPAGGPGDTQYF.

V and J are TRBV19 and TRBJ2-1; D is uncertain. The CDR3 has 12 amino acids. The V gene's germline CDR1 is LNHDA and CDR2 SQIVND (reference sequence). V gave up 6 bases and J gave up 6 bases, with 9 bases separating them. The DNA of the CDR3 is TGTGCCAGTAGACCCGCCGGCAATGAGCAGTTCTTC. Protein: CASRPAGNEQFF.

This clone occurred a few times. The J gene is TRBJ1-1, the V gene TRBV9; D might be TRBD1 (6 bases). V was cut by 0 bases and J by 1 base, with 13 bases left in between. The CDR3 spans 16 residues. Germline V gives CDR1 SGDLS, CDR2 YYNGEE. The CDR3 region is CASSVEGQGRNTEAFF. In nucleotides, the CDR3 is TGTGCCAGCAGCGTAGAGGGTCAGGGGAGGAACACTGAAGCTTTCTTT.

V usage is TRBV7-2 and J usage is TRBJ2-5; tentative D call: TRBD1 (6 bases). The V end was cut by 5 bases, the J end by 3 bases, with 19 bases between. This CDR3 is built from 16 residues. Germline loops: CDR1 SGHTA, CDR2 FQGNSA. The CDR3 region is CASSPMDSLTKETQYF. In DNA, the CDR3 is TGTGCCAGCAGCCCGATGGACAGTTTGACGAAAGAGACCCAGTACTTC. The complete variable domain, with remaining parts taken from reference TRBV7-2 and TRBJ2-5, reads GAGVSQSPSNKVTEKGKDVELRCDPISGHTALYWYRQSLGQGLEFLIYFQGNSAPDKSGLPSDRFSAERTGGSVSTLTIQRTQQEDSAVYLCASSPMDSLTKETQYFGPGTRLLVL.

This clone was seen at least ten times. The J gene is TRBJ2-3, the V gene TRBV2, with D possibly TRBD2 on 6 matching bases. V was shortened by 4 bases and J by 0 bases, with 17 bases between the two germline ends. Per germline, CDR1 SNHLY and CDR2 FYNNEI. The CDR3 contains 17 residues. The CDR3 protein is CASSGFGRAPSTDTQYF. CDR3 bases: TGTGCCAGCAGTGGCTTCGGGAGAGCCCCAAGCACAGATACGCAGTATTTT.